A selection of T cell receptor beta chains follows, all from one sample in a study of shared clonotypes between healthy human individuals. Profiled with immunoSEQ multiplex PCR; TCRdb holds only in-frame clones, not every one. The sample lists more than 2 million clones; around 95% were seen once. Sequenced: naive CD8+ T cells from PBMCs. The receptors were gathered from a man aged 18-30 years in good health. Some clones in this sample may be carry-over from other donors' samples. Both conserved end residues are part of each CDR3. The D gene is left open where the match is weak. Not all rows give a size; the values are once, few, many and, for expanded clones, a class.

CDR3 DNA: TGTGCCAGCAGCTTAGCCGTTGTCGGGAGCTACGAGCAGTACTTC
CDR3 protein: CASSLAVVGSYEQYF
J gene: TRBJ2-7
clone size: .
V gene: TRBV7-9
D gene: .

CDR3 DNA: TGTGCCAGCAGCAGCGACAGCGAGGGCTCTGGAAACACCATATATTTT
CDR3 protein: CASSSDSEGSGNTIYF
J gene: TRBJ1-3
clone size: .
V gene: TRBV5-6
D gene: .

CDR3 DNA: TGCAGCGTTGAAGATCGTGGCAGCCGGTACTACAATGAGCAGTTCTTC
CDR3 protein: CSVEDRGSRYYNEQFF
J gene: TRBJ2-1
clone size: .
V gene: TRBV29-1
D gene: .

CDR3 DNA: TGTGCCAGCAGCCAAGAGGGACACGCCTATGGCTACACCTTC
CDR3 protein: CASSQEGHAYGYTF
J gene: TRBJ1-2
clone size: .
V gene: TRBV14
D gene: .

CDR3 DNA: TGCGCCAGCAGCCACAGAGACCCTATCACTGAAGCTTTCTTT
CDR3 protein: CASSHRDPITEAFF
J gene: TRBJ1-1
clone size: once
V gene: TRBV4-1
D gene: .

CDR3 DNA: TGTGCCAGCAGCGGGAGTAGGGGCGGGGAGCTGTTTTTT
CDR3 protein: CASSGSRGGELFF
J gene: TRBJ2-2
clone size: once
V gene: TRBV27
D gene: .

CDR3 DNA: TGTGCCAGCGGGCCCGTCTATGGCTACACCTTC
CDR3 protein: CASGPVYGYTF
J gene: TRBJ1-2
clone size: .
V gene: TRBV28
D gene: .

CDR3 DNA: TGTGCCAGTAGGACGGACAGGGAGGGCTATGGCTACACCTTC
CDR3 protein: CASRTDREGYGYTF
J gene: TRBJ1-2
clone size: .
V gene: TRBV19
D gene: TRBD1

CDR3 DNA: TGTGCCAGTAGTGTCGGACAGGGGTATGAAGCTTTCTTT
CDR3 protein: CASSVGQGYEAFF
J gene: TRBJ1-1
clone size: few
V gene: TRBV19
D gene: TRBD1

CDR3 DNA: TGTGCCAGCAGTTTACTAGCGGGCCAAGAGACCCAGTACTTC
CDR3 protein: CASSLLAGQETQYF
J gene: TRBJ2-5
clone size: .
V gene: TRBV27
D gene: TRBD2

CDR3 DNA: TGTGCCAGCAGTTACTCACAGGGACCCTCCTACGAGCAGTACTTC
CDR3 protein: CASSYSQGPSYEQYF
J gene: TRBJ2-7
clone size: .
V gene: TRBV6-6
D gene: .

CDR3 DNA: TGTGCCAGCAGCTTATATAGTACCCTCGGGGGGTACAATGAGCAGTTCTTC
CDR3 protein: CASSLYSTLGGYNEQFF
J gene: TRBJ2-1
clone size: .
V gene: TRBV11-3
D gene: TRBD2

CDR3 DNA: TGTGCCAGCAGCCGAGACAGCCCCTGGGAGCAGTACTTC
CDR3 protein: CASSRDSPWEQYF
J gene: TRBJ2-7
clone size: few
V gene: TRBV7-9
D gene: .

CDR3 DNA: TGTGCCAGCAGCGTAAGCCCCAGGGGAGAGACCCAGTACTTC
CDR3 protein: CASSVSPRGETQYF
J gene: TRBJ2-5
clone size: .
V gene: TRBV9
D gene: .

CDR3 DNA: TGTGCCAGCAGAGTGATCCCTAGCGGGAGCTTCATCTACGAGCAGTACTTC
CDR3 protein: CASRVIPSGSFIYEQYF
J gene: TRBJ2-7
clone size: .
V gene: TRBV2
D gene: TRBD2

CDR3 DNA: TGTGCCAGCAGCTTAGGGCCTGCCCGGGAAGCTTTCTTT
CDR3 protein: CASSLGPAREAFF
J gene: TRBJ1-1
clone size: few
V gene: TRBV13
D gene: .

CDR3 DNA: TGCGCCAGCAGCTTCTCGGCTAGCCTCTCTGGAAACACCATATATTTT
CDR3 protein: CASSFSASLSGNTIYF
J gene: TRBJ1-3
clone size: .
V gene: TRBV5-1
D gene: .

CDR3 DNA: TGCGCCAGCAGCCACACAGGGGTCTCCTACGAGCAGTACTTC
CDR3 protein: CASSHTGVSYEQYF
J gene: TRBJ2-7
clone size: once
V gene: TRBV4-1
D gene: TRBD1

CDR3 DNA: TGTGCCAGCAGCCATCCGACTAGCGGGAACACCGGGGAGCTGTTTTTT
CDR3 protein: CASSHPTSGNTGELFF
J gene: TRBJ2-2
clone size: .
V gene: TRBV9
D gene: TRBD2

CDR3 DNA: TGTGCCAGCAGCTCCGCGGTATCACTAGCGGCCTACGAGCAGTACTTC
CDR3 protein: CASSSAVSLAAYEQYF
J gene: TRBJ2-7
clone size: .
V gene: TRBV7-8
D gene: TRBD2

CDR3 DNA: TGTGCCAGCAGCTTCTGGGCTAGCGGGAGCGATGAGCAGTTCTTC
CDR3 protein: CASSFWASGSDEQFF
J gene: TRBJ2-1
clone size: .
V gene: TRBV28
D gene: TRBD2

CDR3 DNA: TGTGCCAGCAGTGTACGCCCCGAGGGGGGCTCCTACGAGCAGTACTTC
CDR3 protein: CASSVRPEGGSYEQYF
J gene: TRBJ2-7
clone size: .
V gene: TRBV2
D gene: .

CDR3 DNA: TGTGCCAGCTCACCAAGTCGGATGAACACTGAAGCTTTCTTT
CDR3 protein: CASSPSRMNTEAFF
J gene: TRBJ1-1
clone size: .
V gene: TRBV18
D gene: .

CDR3 DNA: TGTGCCAGCAAAGGCGACGGCCGCTCTGGAAACACCATATATTTT
CDR3 protein: CASKGDGRSGNTIYF
J gene: TRBJ1-3
clone size: .
V gene: TRBV2
D gene: .

CDR3 DNA: TGTGCCAGCAGTGCTAGGGAAAACACCGGGGAGCTGTTTTTT
CDR3 protein: CASSARENTGELFF
J gene: TRBJ2-2
clone size: .
V gene: TRBV25-1
D gene: .

CDR3 DNA: TGTGCCAGCAGCTTAGCAATTGGCGGGAGAATCGACACCGGGGAGCTGTTTTTT
CDR3 protein: CASSLAIGGRIDTGELFF
J gene: TRBJ2-2
clone size: .
V gene: TRBV7-6
D gene: TRBD2

CDR3 DNA: TGTGCCAGCACGACTGGGGCAGGTCTCGACGAGCAGTACTTC
CDR3 protein: CASTTGAGLDEQYF
J gene: TRBJ2-7
clone size: .
V gene: TRBV27
D gene: .

CDR3 DNA: TGTGCCAGCAGCCCAGTTCGAATCGTTGGCTACACCTTC
CDR3 protein: CASSPVRIVGYTF
J gene: TRBJ1-2
clone size: .
V gene: TRBV11-2
D gene: .

CDR3 DNA: TGTGCCAGCAGATGGCGGTCCACCTACGAGCAGTACTTC
CDR3 protein: CASRWRSTYEQYF
J gene: TRBJ2-7
clone size: .
V gene: TRBV2
D gene: .

CDR3 DNA: TGTGCCAGCAGTGAGGACAGCGGGAGGGCCGTGCCCACTGAAGCTTTCTTT
CDR3 protein: CASSEDSGRAVPTEAFF
J gene: TRBJ1-1
clone size: once
V gene: TRBV6-1
D gene: .

CDR3 DNA: TGTGCCAGCAGGAGCGGGAGTTACAATGAGCAGTTCTTC
CDR3 protein: CASRSGSYNEQFF
J gene: TRBJ2-1
clone size: .
V gene: TRBV7-9
D gene: TRBD2

CDR3 DNA: TGTGCCAGCAGCGCCGGGCCTTACACAGATACGCAGTATTTT
CDR3 protein: CASSAGPYTDTQYF
J gene: TRBJ2-3
clone size: .
V gene: TRBV2
D gene: .

CDR3 DNA: TGTGCCACCAGCAGAGGGTTGATGGGAGGGGGCGAGCAGTACTTC
CDR3 protein: CATSRGLMGGGEQYF
J gene: TRBJ2-7
clone size: .
V gene: TRBV15
D gene: .

CDR3 DNA: TGTGCCAGCAGCCCTCGGGACAACCCCTACGAGCAGTACTTC
CDR3 protein: CASSPRDNPYEQYF
J gene: TRBJ2-7
clone size: .
V gene: TRBV4-2
D gene: .

CDR3 DNA: TGTGCCAGCAGCTTAGCGTCGGGACGGGGGTTACCTGACAATGAGCAGTTCTTC
CDR3 protein: CASSLASGRGLPDNEQFF
J gene: TRBJ2-1
clone size: .
V gene: TRBV7-6
D gene: .

CDR3 DNA: TGTGCCAGCAGTTTAGGGACAACCTACGAGCAGTACTTC
CDR3 protein: CASSLGTTYEQYF
J gene: TRBJ2-7
clone size: few
V gene: TRBV27
D gene: .